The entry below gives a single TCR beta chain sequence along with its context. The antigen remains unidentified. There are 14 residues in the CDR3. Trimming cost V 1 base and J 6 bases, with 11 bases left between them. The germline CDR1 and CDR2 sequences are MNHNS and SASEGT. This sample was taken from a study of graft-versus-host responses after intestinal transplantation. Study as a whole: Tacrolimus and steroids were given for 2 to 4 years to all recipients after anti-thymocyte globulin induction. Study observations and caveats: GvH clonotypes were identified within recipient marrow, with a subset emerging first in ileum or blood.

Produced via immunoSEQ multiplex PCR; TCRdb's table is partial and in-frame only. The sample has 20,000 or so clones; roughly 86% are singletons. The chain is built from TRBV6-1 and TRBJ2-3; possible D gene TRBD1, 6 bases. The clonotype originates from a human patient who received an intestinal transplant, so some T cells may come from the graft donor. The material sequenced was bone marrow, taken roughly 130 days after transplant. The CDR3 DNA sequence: TGTGCCAGCAGTGAAGGAGCAGGGGCCGATACGCAGTATTTT. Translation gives CASSEGAGADTQYF.